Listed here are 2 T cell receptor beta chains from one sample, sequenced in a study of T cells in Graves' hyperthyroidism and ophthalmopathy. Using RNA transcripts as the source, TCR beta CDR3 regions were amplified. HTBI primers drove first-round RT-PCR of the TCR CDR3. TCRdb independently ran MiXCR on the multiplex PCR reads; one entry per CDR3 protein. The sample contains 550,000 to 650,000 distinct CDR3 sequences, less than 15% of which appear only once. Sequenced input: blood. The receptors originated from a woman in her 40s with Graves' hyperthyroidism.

The CDR3 DNA reads as TGTGCCAGCAGCGGGGGTGGGGGCTCCTACAATGAGCAGTTCTTC. It translates to CASSGGGGSYNEQFF. The V gene is TRBV9, the J gene TRBJ2-1, with D perhaps assigned TRBD1 or TRBD2 (5 bases each). CDR1 is SGDLS, CDR2 YYNGEE, per germline. The V and J ends lost 3 bases and 0 bases respectively, with 10 bases between them. The CDR3 covers 15 residues.

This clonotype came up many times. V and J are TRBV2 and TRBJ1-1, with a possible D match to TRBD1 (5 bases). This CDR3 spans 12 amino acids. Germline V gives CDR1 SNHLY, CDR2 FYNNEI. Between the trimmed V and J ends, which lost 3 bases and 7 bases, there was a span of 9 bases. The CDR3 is CASSEDIYEAFF. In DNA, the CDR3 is TGTGCCAGCAGTGAGGACATATATGAAGCTTTCTTT.